Below, one TCR beta chain is given with its context. Its antigen is still unknown. No much larger clone exists at a distance of one base, and base qualities are not known. There are 15 amino acids in the CDR3, from cysteine to phenylalanine inclusive. The read is trimmed to its CDR3 DNA, 45 bases read in frame from base 1. From the germline V gene, CDR1 is SGHRS and CDR2 is YFSETQ. The junction shows trimming of 4 bases on V and 7 bases on J, plus 17 bases between the germline ends. These data are taken from a study of neoadjuvant nivolumab and ipilimumab in lung cancer (TCRdb year 2020). Study-level background: Intravenous nivolumab was dosed at 3 mg/kg on days 1, 15 and 29, and in the combination arm ipilimumab 1 mg/kg was added on day 1 only. The major pathologic response (MPR) rate in the intention-to-treat population in each study arm was designated as the primary trial endpoint. The study compared TCR repertoires in pretherapy (baseline) peripheral blood with TCR repertoires in tumors resected at surgery following neoadjuvant immune checkpoint blockade. In the trial, approximately 42 patients with operable NSCLC were treated, of whom 23 were randomized to nivolumab monotherapy and some 20 to nivolumab plus ipilimumab. Seven patients had matched pretherapy and resected tumor pairs analyzed, with four treated with nivolumab and three with nivolumab plus ipilimumab. What the work shows at the level of the full study, not this receptor alone: Richness in tumors resected after neoadjuvant therapy showed a positive correlation with pretherapy blood TCR richness (Spearman R ~ 0.8). From pretherapy to surgery, tumor T-cell richness and clonality increased in three of three dual-therapy tumors but in only two of four nivolumab-treated tumors. A small number of samples underwent TCR sequencing. TCR richness and clonality were greater in resected tumors than in tumor-adjacent uninvolved lung, and increases were seen in more dual-therapy-treated tumors. No significant correlation was found between TCR clonality and pathologic tumor regression, and only a single major-pathologic-response sample was available for the analysis of TCR clonality versus pathologic tumor regression.

Explained via the paper, the time point label denotes: at surgical resection after neoadjuvant nivolumab +/- ipilimumab. Samples were obtained from the phase 2 randomized NEOSTAR trial, in which neoadjuvant nivolumab or nivolumab plus ipilimumab followed by surgery was tested in operable NSCLC. Preparation of the library involved the immunoSEQ multiplex PCR assay. The authors processed their data as follows. Repertoires were summarized by richness and clonality, and significantly expanded and contracted clones were identified between pre- and post-therapy samples. TCRdb took this table from immuneACCESS and kept in-frame rearrangements with V and J called. Such tables lack part of the clones; where checked against another copy, unresolved V genes explain under half of the gap, and the rest is unexplained. V and J calls and clone size come straight from that table; D and trimming were deduced from the DNA. The sample table lists about 15,000 clones, more than 70% of them with a count of one. Around 7.8% of the sample belongs to the ten largest clones.

Recombination linked TRBV5-1 to TRBJ1-4, with the D segment identity uncertain. The receptor's source is an adult with non-small cell lung cancer. The material sequenced was tumor tissue, taken after neoadjuvant nivolumab, alone or with ipilimumab, at or shortly before surgery. CDR3 reads: CASSPAGLVSEKLFF. The DNA sequence is as follows: TGCGCCAGCAGCCCGGCCGGGTTAGTGAGTGAAAAACTGTTTTTT.